This TCR beta chain was profiled in a study of CD8+ T cells in alopecia areata. General study findings and limits: Higher clonality was seen in lesional scalp than in normal scalp, especially in alopecia totalis/universalis. It was less clear whether patients shared TCRs than it was in mice, possibly because of HLA.

Extraction and reverse transcription of RNA yielded cDNA as the sequencing template. The assay was immunoSEQ multiplex PCR, and TCRdb's table has in-frame clones only and misses some. The profile shows approximately 150,000 clones, around three fifths of them singletons. Treatment given: oral pan-JAK inhibitor, 5-10 mg twice daily. The investigators collected lesional scalp punch biopsies and peripheral blood from alopecia areata patients. On this clone: Its specificity is unknown.

The V gene lost 1 base and the J gene lost 3 bases, with 7 bases spanning the gap. Germline V CDR1 and CDR2: SEHNR, FQNEAQ (reference sequence). The CDR3 spans 14 residues. V usage is TRBV7-9 and J usage is TRBJ1-3; D unresolved. Source: CD4+ T cells sorted from blood, taken at week 24, from a patient treated with tofacitinib. This clonotype was obtained from a human donor with alopecia areata. As DNA, the CDR3 is TGTGCCAGCAGCTTAGAGCCAGGTGGAAACACCATATATTTT. It specifies CASSLEPGGNTIYF. Full variable domain (missing parts from reference TRBV7-9 and TRBJ1-3): DTGVSQNPRHKITKRGQNVTFRCDPISEHNRLYWYRQTLGQGPEFLTYFQNEAQLEKSRLLSDRFSAERPKGSFSTLEIQRTEQGDSAMYLCASSLEPGGNTIYFGEGSWLTVV.